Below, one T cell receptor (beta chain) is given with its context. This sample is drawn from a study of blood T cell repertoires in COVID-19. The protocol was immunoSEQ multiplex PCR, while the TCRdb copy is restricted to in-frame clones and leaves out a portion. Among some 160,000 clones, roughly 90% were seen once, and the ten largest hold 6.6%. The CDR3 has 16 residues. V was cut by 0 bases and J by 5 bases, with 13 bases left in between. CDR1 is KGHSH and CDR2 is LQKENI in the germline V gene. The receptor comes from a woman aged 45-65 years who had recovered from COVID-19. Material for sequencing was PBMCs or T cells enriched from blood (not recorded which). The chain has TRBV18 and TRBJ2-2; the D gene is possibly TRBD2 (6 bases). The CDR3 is CASSPPSLARTGELFF. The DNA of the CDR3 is TGTGCCAGCTCACCACCGTCCCTAGCGAGAACCGGGGAGCTGTTTTTT.